This T cell receptor (beta chain) was identified in a study of T cell responses to AZD1222 COVID-19 vaccine. Findings and limits, study-wide: Baseline testing showed seropositivity in only a handful of AZD1222 recipients. Per reports, nearly half of all spike-specific TCRs target regions that are unmutated in variants.

Points on this clone: What it recognizes is unknown.

Assay: immunoSEQ multiplex PCR; the TCRdb copy retains only in-frame clones and omits some. The table has 120,000 to 150,000 clones, roughly 88% seen once. Trimming left V 0 bases short and J 2 bases short, with 3 bases between. Germline lookup yields CDR1 SGDLS and CDR2 YYNGEE. The CDR3 runs to 13 residues. Sample: peripheral blood, taken on day 0 of AZD1222 vaccination. This sequence joins TRBV9 and TRBJ2-1; no reliable D call. This TCR was sampled from an adult in good health. DNA of the CDR3: TGTGCCAGCAGCGTAGCGGCCTACAATGAGCAGTTCTTC. Its translation: CASSVAAYNEQFF.